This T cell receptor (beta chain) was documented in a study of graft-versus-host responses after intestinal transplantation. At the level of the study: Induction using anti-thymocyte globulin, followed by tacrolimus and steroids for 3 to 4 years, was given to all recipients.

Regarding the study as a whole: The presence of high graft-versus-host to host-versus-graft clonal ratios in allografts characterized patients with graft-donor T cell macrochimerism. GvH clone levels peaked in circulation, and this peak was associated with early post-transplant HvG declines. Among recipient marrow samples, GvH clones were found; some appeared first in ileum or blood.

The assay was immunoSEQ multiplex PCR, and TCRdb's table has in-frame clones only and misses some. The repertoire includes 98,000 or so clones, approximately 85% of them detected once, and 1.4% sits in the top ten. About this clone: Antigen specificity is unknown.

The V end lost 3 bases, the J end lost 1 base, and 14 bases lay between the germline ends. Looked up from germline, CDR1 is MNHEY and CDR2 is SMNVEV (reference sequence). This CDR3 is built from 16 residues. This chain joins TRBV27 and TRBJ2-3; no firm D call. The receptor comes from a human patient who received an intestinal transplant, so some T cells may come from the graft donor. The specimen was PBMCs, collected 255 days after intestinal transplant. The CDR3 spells CASSLREPSGTDTQYF. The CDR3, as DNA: TGTGCCAGCAGTTTGCGAGAGCCCTCTGGCACAGATACGCAGTATTTT.